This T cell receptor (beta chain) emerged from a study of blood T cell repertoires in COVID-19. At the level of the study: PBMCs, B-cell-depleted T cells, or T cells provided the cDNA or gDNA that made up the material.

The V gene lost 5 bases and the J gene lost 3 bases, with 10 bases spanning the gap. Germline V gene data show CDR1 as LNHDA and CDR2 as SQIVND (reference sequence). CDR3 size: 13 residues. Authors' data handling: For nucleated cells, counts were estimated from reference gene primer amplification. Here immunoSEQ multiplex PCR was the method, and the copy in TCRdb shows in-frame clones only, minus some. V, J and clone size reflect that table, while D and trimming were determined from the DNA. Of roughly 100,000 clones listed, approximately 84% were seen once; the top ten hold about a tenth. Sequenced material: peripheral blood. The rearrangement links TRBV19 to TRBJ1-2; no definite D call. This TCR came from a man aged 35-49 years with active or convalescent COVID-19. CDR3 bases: TGTGCCAGTAGTTCTTGGGGAGACTATGGCTACACCTTC. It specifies CASSSWGDYGYTF. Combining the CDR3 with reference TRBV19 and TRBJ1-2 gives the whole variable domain DGGITQSPKYLFRKEGQNVTLSCEQNLNHDAMYWYRQDPGQGLRLIYYSQIVNDFQKGDIAEGYSVSREKKESFPLTVTSAQKNPTAFYLCASSSWGDYGYTFGSGTRLTVV.